The 5 T cell receptor beta chains below come from one sample, sequenced in a study of cytomegalovirus exposure and HLA in healthy donors. PCR employed 60 Vbeta and 13 Jbeta primers. Sequencing used immunoSEQ multiplex PCR; TCRdb keeps in-frame clones, though not all of them. The sample carries some 140,000 clones, around 80% recorded once. The sequenced sample was PBMCs. The receptors come from a middle-aged woman in good health and CMV-seropositive.

The chain recombines TRBV2 with TRBJ2-7; D may be TRBD2 (6 bases). The V end was cut by 2 bases, the J end by 2 bases, with 10 bases between. CDR1 is SNHLY, CDR2 FYNNEI, per germline. The CDR3 contains 14 residues. This CDR3 is CASSESGPPYEQYF. The CDR3 region has the DNA TGTGCCAGCAGTGAAAGCGGGCCTCCCTACGAGCAGTACTTC. The variable domain in full, completed from reference TRBV2 and TRBJ2-7, reads EPEVTQTPSHQVTQMGQEVILRCVPISNHLYFYWYRQILGQKVEFLVSFYNNEISEKSEIFDDQFSVERPDGSNFTLKIRSTKLEDSAMYFCASSESGPPYEQYFGPGTRLTVT.

The chain's CDR3 is CASSGGAGNQPQHF. CDR3 nucleotides: TGTGCCAGCAGTGGCGGGGCAGGGAATCAGCCCCAGCATTTT. The chain links TRBV6-1 to TRBJ1-5; weak D call: TRBD1 (5 bases). This CDR3 has 14 residues. V lost 4 bases and J lost 4, with 11 bases in between. Germline CDR1 is MNHNS and CDR2 is SASEGT.

This clone was seen once. The chain combines TRBV6-5 with TRBJ2-2, with 7 bases fitting TRBD1. V gave up 6 bases and J gave up 4 bases; unmatched junction bases: 2. Germline loops: CDR1 MNHEY, CDR2 SVGAGI. The CDR3 is made up of 13 amino acids. The CDR3, as DNA: TGTGCCAGCAGGAGGGGGCCCACCGGGGAGCTGTTTTTT. It encodes CASRRGPTGELFF.

The CDR3 DNA reads TGTGCCAGCAGCTTAGCGGGAGGTAGCTACGAGCAGTACTTC. This translates into CASSLAGGSYEQYF. The J gene is TRBJ2-7, the V gene TRBV5-4; 9 bases map to TRBD2. After removal of 2 bases from V and 3 bases from J, the junction contained 3 bases not matched to a gene. Germline CDR1 reads SGHNT; CDR2 reads YYREEE (reference sequence). CDR3 length equals 14 residues.

The rearrangement joins TRBV7-8 to TRBJ2-7; 7 nucleotides match TRBD1. The CDR3 is made up of 15 amino acids. The germline CDR1 and CDR2 sequences are SGHVS and FQNEAQ. The V gene end was trimmed by 0 bases and the J gene end by 4 bases; junction bases not matched to a gene: 6. This chain's CDR3 is CASSLAAGGSYEQYF. The DNA of the CDR3 is TGTGCCAGCAGCTTAGCGGCAGGGGGTAGTTACGAGCAGTACTTC.